The clone carrying this T cell receptor beta chain was seen only a few times. In the original processing: The assay estimated nucleated cells by amplifying reference gene primers. Assay used: immunoSEQ multiplex PCR; TCRdb lists only in-frame clones, some missing. V, J and clone size reflect that table, while D and trimming were determined from the DNA. The sample records 350,000 or so clones, 80% to 95% being singletons. In assigning cohorts, the study relied on participant-reported clinical history. Cohort 3 donors counted as recovered after two negative PCRs, clearance, or resolved symptoms. Germline V CDR1 and CDR2: SEHNR, FQNEAQ (reference sequence). The length of the CDR3 is 14 residues. V was trimmed by 2 bases and J by 6 bases, leaving 13 bases between them. The sample comes from a study of blood T cell repertoires in COVID-19. Background on the study: T cells, B-cell-depleted T cells, or PBMCs supplied cDNA or gDNA.

The V and J genes are TRBV7-9 and TRBJ1-1, with TRBD1 as a possible D gene (6 bases). The sample was PBMCs or T cells enriched from blood (not recorded which). This sequence originates from a woman aged 25 to 39 who had recovered from COVID-19. The CDR3 loop reads CASSLSGGAPEAFF. CDR3 coding DNA: TGTGCCAGCAGCTTATCCGGGGGGGCCCCTGAAGCTTTCTTT.